The source of this T cell receptor (beta chain) is a study of CD8+ T cells in alopecia areata (dated by TCRdb to the late 2010s). Regarding the complete study: The treated patients took part in an open-label pilot trial in which moderate-to-severe alopecia areata was treated with oral tofacitinib at 5 to 10 mg twice daily. TCRbeta CDR3 regions were amplified by immunoSEQ multiplex PCR using 35 Vbeta forward and 13 Jbeta reverse primers. RNA came from the PAXgene miRNA kit for fixed scalp, the miRNeasy kit for PBMCs, and the RNeasy kit for mouse skin. Scalp tissue and sorted CD4+ and CD8+ peripheral blood T cells from patchy and totalis/universalis alopecia areata patients and from healthy controls were covered by human TCRbeta sequencing. Clonality in the scalp was compared among normal scalp (n=4), patchy alopecia areata scalp (n=8), and alopecia totalis/universalis scalp (n=8). Patients on tofacitinib were biopsied at baseline and after 4 and 24 weeks of treatment, and several of the patients also had a later scalp biopsy. Patients stayed on tofacitinib for 6 to 18 months and then had 6 months of follow-up off drug so that delayed response and recurrence could be assessed. High-throughput TCRbeta sequencing was used to examine T cell clonal expansion in alopecia areata in both the C3H/HeJ mouse model and human patients.

Receptors were amplified or captured by the immunoSEQ multiplex PCR assay. RNA was extracted from all samples and reverse transcribed into cDNA as template for TCR sequencing. SuperScript III was used to make first-strand cDNA, primed with a 2:1 mix of oligo-dT and random hexamers. A synthetic immune receptor repertoire was used to measure amplification bias, and any remaining bias was corrected computationally. As for the original processing: Raw reads were preprocessed to remove errors, and CDR3 was defined by IMGT conventions from the conserved cysteine to phenylalanine. Clonality was computed by normalizing Shannon entropy by log2 of the number of productive unique TCRs and subtracting the result from 1. CD4 or CD8 identity of scalp clones was inferred by cross-referencing scalp TCRbeta sequences with sorted blood CD4 and CD8 repertoires. The source is immuneACCESS, and TCRdb retained only in-frame sequences with V and J called. Part of the clones is not carried over; for the studies checked, unresolved V genes explain less than half of this, and the remainder is unexplained. V and J calls and clone size are as listed in that table; D and trimming were resolved from the DNA. The sample data list 200,000 to 250,000 clones, and 67% of these were observed just once. Together, the top ten hold around 1.2% of the sample.

The CDR3, from cysteine to phenylalanine, totals 14 residues. Only the CDR3 region is kept as DNA, spanning 42 bases read in frame from base 1. The germline V gene (reference sequence) provides CDR1 LNHNV and CDR2 YYDKDF. V was cut back by 3 bases and J by 0 bases, leaving a gap of 9 bases between them. As to this clone: What this receptor recognizes is not known. Base-call qualities are not available, and no considerably larger clone is one nucleotide away.

The time point label for this specimen denotes: baseline before oral tofacitinib. Peripheral blood and lesional scalp punch biopsies were obtained from patients with alopecia areata. PBMCs were isolated by density centrifugation and stained for CD3, CD4 and CD8, and CD4+ and CD8+ T cells were sorted on a FACSAria. What the authors observed across the whole study: Shared TCR sequences between patients were less evident than in mice, which may be partly attributable to HLA diversity in the patient population. Higher clonality and more expanded CD8+ clones were observed in lesional scalp than in normal scalp, particularly in alopecia totalis/universalis, a finding suggestive of antigenic drive. Scalp TCR repertoire analysis is complicated because resident alphabeta T cells in normal human skin are also sequenced, whereas mouse skin is dominated by gammadelta T cells.

The source of this sequence is a human donor with alopecia areata. The sequencing here drew on CD4+ T cells sorted from blood, taken at week 0. The chain links TRBV15 with TRBJ2-7; the D segment cannot be called with confidence. The CDR3 has the sequence CATSRDRFSYEQYF. The nucleotides are TGTGCCACCAGCAGGGATCGGTTCTCCTACGAGCAGTACTTC.